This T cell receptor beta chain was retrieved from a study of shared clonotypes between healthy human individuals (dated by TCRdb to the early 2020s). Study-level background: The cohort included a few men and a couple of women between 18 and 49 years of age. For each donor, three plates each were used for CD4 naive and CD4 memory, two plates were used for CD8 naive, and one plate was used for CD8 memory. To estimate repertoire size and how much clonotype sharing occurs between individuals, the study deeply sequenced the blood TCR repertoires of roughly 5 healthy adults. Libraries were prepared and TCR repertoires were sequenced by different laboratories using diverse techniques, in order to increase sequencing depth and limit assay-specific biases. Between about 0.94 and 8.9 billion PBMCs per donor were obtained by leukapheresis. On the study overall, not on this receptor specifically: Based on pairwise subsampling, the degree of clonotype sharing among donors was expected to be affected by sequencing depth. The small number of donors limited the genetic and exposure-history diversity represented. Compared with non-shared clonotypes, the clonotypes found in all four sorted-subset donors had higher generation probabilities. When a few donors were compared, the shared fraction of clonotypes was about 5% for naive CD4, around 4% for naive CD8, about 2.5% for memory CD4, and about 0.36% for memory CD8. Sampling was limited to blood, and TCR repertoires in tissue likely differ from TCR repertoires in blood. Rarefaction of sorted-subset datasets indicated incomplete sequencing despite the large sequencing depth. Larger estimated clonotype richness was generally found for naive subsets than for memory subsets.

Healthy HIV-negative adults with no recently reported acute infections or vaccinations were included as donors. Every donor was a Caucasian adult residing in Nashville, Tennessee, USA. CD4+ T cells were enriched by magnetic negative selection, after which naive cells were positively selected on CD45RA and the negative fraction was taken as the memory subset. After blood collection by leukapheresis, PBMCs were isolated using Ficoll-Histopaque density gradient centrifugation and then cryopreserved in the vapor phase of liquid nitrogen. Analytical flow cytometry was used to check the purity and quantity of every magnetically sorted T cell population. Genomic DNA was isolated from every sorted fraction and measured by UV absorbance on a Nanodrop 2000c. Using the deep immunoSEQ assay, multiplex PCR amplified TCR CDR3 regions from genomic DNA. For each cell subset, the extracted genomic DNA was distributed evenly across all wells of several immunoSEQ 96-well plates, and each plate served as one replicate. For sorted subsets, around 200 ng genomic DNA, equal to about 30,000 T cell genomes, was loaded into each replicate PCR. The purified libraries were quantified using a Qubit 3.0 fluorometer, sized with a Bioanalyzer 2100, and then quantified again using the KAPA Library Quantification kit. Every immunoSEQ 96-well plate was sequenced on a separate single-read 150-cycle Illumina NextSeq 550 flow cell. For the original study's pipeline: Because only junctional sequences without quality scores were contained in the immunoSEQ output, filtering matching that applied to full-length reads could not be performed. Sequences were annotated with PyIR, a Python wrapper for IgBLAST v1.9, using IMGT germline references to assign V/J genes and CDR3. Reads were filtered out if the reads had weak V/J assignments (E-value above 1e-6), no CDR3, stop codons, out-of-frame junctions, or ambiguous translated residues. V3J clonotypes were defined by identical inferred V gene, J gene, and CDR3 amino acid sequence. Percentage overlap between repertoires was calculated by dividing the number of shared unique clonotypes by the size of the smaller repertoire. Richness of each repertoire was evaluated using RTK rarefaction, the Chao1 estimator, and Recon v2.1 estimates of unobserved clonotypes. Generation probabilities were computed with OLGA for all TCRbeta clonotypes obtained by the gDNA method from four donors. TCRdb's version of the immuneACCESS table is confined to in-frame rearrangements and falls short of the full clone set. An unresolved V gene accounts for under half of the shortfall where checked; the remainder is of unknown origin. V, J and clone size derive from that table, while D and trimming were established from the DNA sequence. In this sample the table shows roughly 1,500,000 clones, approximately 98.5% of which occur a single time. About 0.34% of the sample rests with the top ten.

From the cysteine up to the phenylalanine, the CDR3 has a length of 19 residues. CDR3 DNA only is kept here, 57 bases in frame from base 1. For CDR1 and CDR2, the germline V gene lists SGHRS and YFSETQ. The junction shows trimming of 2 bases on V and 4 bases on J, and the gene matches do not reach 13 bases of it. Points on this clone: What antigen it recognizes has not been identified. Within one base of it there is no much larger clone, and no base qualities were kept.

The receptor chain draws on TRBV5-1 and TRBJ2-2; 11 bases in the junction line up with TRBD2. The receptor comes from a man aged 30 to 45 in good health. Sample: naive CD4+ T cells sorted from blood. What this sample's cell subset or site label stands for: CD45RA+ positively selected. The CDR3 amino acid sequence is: CASSFLTSGSGRSTGELFF. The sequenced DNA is TGCGCCAGCAGCTTTTTAACTAGCGGGAGCGGACGATCCACCGGGGAGCTGTTTTTT.